The source of this TCR beta chain is a study of blood T cell repertoires in COVID-19. Study processing details: Cell counts per sample came from amplifying reference gene primers. Sequencing was performed with immunoSEQ multiplex PCR; in TCRdb, only in-frame clones are kept and a portion is missing. The DNA gave D and trimming, while V, J and clone size come from that table. Of approximately 300,000 clones listed, around 89% are singletons. The length of the CDR3 is 14 residues. V was trimmed by 1 base and J by 0 bases, leaving 5 bases between them. Germline V gene lookup returns CDR1 SGHTA and CDR2 FQGNSA.

Sequenced input: peripheral blood. The genes are TRBV7-2 and TRBJ2-3; D gene ambiguous. The clonotype originates from a man aged 18 to 30 who had recovered from COVID-19. The CDR3 is CASSLGQSTDTQYF. DNA for the CDR3: TGTGCCAGCAGCTTAGGACAAAGCACAGATACGCAGTATTTT.